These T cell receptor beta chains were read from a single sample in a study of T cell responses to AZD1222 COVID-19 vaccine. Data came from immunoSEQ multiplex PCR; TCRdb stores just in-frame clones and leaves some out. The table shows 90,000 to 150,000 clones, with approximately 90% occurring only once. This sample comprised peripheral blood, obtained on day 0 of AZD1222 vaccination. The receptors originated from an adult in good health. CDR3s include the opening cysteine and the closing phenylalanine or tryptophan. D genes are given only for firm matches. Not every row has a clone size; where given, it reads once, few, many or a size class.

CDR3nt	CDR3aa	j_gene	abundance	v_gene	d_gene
TGCGCCAGCAGCCCGGCGGCGGGGGACTACGAGCAGTACTTC	CASSPAAGDYEQYF	TRBJ2-7	NA	TRBV4-1	TRBD2
TGTGCCAGCAGTGATCGGGCCCCGGGGTCACCCCTCCACTTT	CASSDRAPGSPLHF	TRBJ1-6	NA	TRBV6-4	NA
TGTGCCAGCAGCTTCCCGAACCGACAGGGTAACTATGGCTACACCTTC	CASSFPNRQGNYGYTF	TRBJ1-2	NA	TRBV11-2	TRBD1
TGCAGCGTTGCCGGGACAGAGCACGGCGGCTATGGCTACACCTTC	CSVAGTEHGGYGYTF	TRBJ1-2	NA	TRBV29-1	TRBD1
TGTGCCAGCGGAAAAGGGGAGAACACTGAAGCTTTCTTT	CASGKGENTEAFF	TRBJ1-1	once	TRBV6-5	NA
TGTGCCAGCAGCCAGGGGCCCACACTCTCTGGAAACACCATATATTTT	CASSQGPTLSGNTIYF	TRBJ1-3	NA	TRBV7-2	NA
TGTGCCAGTACCCCTGGGGGGGGATCTGAAGCTTTCTTT	CASTPGGGSEAFF	TRBJ1-1	once	TRBV19	NA
TGTGCCAGCAGTCTTTGGGCCGGGGGAGGCACTGAAGCTTTCTTT	CASSLWAGGGTEAFF	TRBJ1-1	NA	TRBV6-2/TRBV6-3	NA
TGTGCCAGCAGTTTAAGTTGGCAGGGGGCGGATCAGCCCCAGCATTTT	CASSLSWQGADQPQHF	TRBJ1-5	NA	TRBV27	TRBD1
TGTGCCAGCAGCCGGACAGCAACTAATGAAAAACTGTTTTTT	CASSRTATNEKLFF	TRBJ1-4	once	TRBV14	NA
TGTGCCAGCAGCCAAGATCGGGCAGCTAAGCTATATGGCTACACCTTC	CASSQDRAAKLYGYTF	TRBJ1-2	NA	TRBV3-1/TRBV3-2	NA
TGTGCCAGTAGTATACCAGGGGTAGGCAATCAGCCCCAGCATTTT	CASSIPGVGNQPQHF	TRBJ1-5	NA	TRBV19	NA
TGCGCCAGCAGCTTGACAGCAAATAATTCACCCCTCCACTTT	CASSLTANNSPLHF	TRBJ1-6	NA	TRBV5-1	NA
TGTGCCAGCAGCACACCGGGACAGGGCGGCTACGAGCAGTACTTC	CASSTPGQGGYEQYF	TRBJ2-7	NA	TRBV5-4	TRBD1
TGTGCCTGGAATCGACAGGGGAACACTGAAGCTTTCTTT	CAWNRQGNTEAFF	TRBJ1-1	NA	TRBV30	TRBD1
TGTGCCAGCAGCCTTGATAGGGACAGCCTCCTGAACACTGAAGCTTTCTTT	CASSLDRDSLLNTEAFF	TRBJ1-1	few	TRBV3-1/TRBV3-2	TRBD1
TGCGCCAGCAGCCCCGGTTCAGCGTCGAATGAGCAGTTCTTC	CASSPGSASNEQFF	TRBJ2-1	NA	TRBV4-3	NA
TGTGCCAGCAGTAACCGGGACCCAGAGCAGTACTTC	CASSNRDPEQYF	TRBJ2-7	few	TRBV12-3/TRBV12-4	NA
TGTGCCAGTAGCCACAAAGGCTACGAGCAGTACTTC	CASSHKGYEQYF	TRBJ2-7	NA	TRBV19	NA
TGTGCCAGCAGCCAACCGGAGACCCAGTACTTC	CASSQPETQYF	TRBJ2-5	NA	TRBV5-8	NA
TGTGCCAGCAGCCCGAGGGACAGTTTCTATGGCTACACCTTC	CASSPRDSFYGYTF	TRBJ1-2	NA	TRBV7-9	TRBD1
TGTGCCAGCAGTTTATCGGTGCGTTATGTAGAGACCCAGTACTTC	CASSLSVRYVETQYF	TRBJ2-5	NA	TRBV28	NA
TGCGCCAGCAGCTCCGGGACAGGGTTTACTTCCTACGAGCAGTACTTC	CASSSGTGFTSYEQYF	TRBJ2-7	NA	TRBV5-1	TRBD1
TGTGCCAGCAGCTCCCAACGGGACAGGGGAGGCCCCTATGGCTACACCTTC	CASSSQRDRGGPYGYTF	TRBJ1-2	NA	TRBV5-4	TRBD1
TGCGCCAGCAGCTCAGGGGGCCCGGGCCAGCCCCAGCATTTT	CASSSGGPGQPQHF	TRBJ1-5	NA	TRBV5-1	TRBD1
TGTGCCAGCAGCCCAGGACAGGGGGTTTTGGAAAAACTGTTTTTT	CASSPGQGVLEKLFF	TRBJ1-4	NA	TRBV3-1/TRBV3-2	TRBD1
TGCAGCGTTCGAGGGGGGACTAGCAAATCCAAAAACATTCAGTACTTC	CSVRGGTSKSKNIQYF	TRBJ2-4	NA	TRBV29-1	TRBD2
TGCGCCAGCAGCTCACCCGGACAGGGAGGGAACTATGGCTACACCTTC	CASSSPGQGGNYGYTF	TRBJ1-2	NA	TRBV5-1	TRBD1
TGTGCCAGCTCACCACCGCAGGGGAAGGGCAATCAGCCCCAGCATTTT	CASSPPQGKGNQPQHF	TRBJ1-5	NA	TRBV18	NA
TGTGCCTGGAGTGTACTCCCCAGGCAGCCCCAGCATTTT	CAWSVLPRQPQHF	TRBJ1-5	NA	TRBV30	NA
TGTGCCACCAGTGGCACCGGGACAGGGGTTAGCAATGAGCAGTTCTTC	CATSGTGTGVSNEQFF	TRBJ2-1	once	TRBV24-1	TRBD1
TGTGCCAGCAGCGTAGAGGGACAGGGAGGCACCGGGGAGCTGTTTTTT	CASSVEGQGGTGELFF	TRBJ2-2	NA	TRBV9	TRBD1